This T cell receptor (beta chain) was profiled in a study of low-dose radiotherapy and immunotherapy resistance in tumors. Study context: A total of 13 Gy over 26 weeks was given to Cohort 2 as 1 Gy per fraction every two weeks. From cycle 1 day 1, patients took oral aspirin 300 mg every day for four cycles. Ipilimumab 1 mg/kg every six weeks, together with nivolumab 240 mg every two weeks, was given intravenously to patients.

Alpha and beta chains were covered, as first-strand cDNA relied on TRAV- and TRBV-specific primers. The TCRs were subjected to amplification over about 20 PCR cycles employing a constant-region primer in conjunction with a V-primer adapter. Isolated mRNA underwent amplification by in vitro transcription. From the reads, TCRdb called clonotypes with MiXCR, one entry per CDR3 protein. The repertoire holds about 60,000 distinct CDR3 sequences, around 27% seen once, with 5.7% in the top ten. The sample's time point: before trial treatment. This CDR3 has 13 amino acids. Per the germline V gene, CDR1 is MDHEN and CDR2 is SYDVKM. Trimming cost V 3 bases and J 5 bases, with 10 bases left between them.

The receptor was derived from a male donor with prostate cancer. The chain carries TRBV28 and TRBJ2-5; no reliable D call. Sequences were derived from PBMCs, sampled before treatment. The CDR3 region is CASSLQTRETQYF. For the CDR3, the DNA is TGTGCCAGCAGTTTGCAGACTCGGGAGACCCAGTACTTC.